This T cell receptor (beta chain) is drawn from a study of blood T cell repertoires in COVID-19. The CDR3 is made up of 13 amino acids. From germline, CDR1 is MNHEY and CDR2 SMNVEV (reference sequence). Assay used: immunoSEQ multiplex PCR; TCRdb lists only in-frame clones, some missing. The table has under 300,000 clones, roughly 90% seen once. A word on this clone: Germline and junction disagree at one end, which may indicate a read error.

The chain joins TRBV27 to TRBJ2-1; D is unclear. The sequence came from a woman in her twenties or thirties with acute or convalescent COVID-19. The sample taken for sequencing was peripheral blood. The CDR3: CANSLFLGREQFF. Here the CDR3 DNA reads TGTGCCAACAGTTTATTTCTCGGTCGTGAGCAGTTCTTC.